These T cell receptor beta chains were read from a single sample in a study of shared clonotypes between healthy human individuals. Only in-frame clones appear in the TCRdb table, and some are missing; sequencing was by immunoSEQ multiplex PCR. The sample holds hundreds of thousands of clones, 96% seen once. The sequenced sample was naive CD8+ T cells sorted from blood. These receptors were obtained from a woman in her thirties in good health. Both conserved end residues are part of each CDR3. The D gene is left open where the match is weak. Rows give clone size only sometimes, using once, few, many, or a class for an expanded clone.

length	D	V	J	size	DNA	CDR3
11	-	TRBV29-1	TRBJ1-1	-	TGCAGCGTTCCCCACGGGCCTGAAGCTTTCTTT	CSVPHGPEAFF
14	TRBD2	TRBV28	TRBJ2-1	-	TGTGCCAGCACCCTGGGTGGGACTAACAATGAGCAGTTCTTC	CASTLGGTNNEQFF
17	TRBD2	TRBV11-2	TRBJ2-7	-	TGTGCCAGCAGCTTAGAGGCTGGGCTAGCGGGGTCCTACGAGCAGTACTTC	CASSLEAGLAGSYEQYF
13	-	TRBV7-8	TRBJ2-7	-	TGTGCCAGCAGCGACGACAGGAACTACGAGCAGTACTTC	CASSDDRNYEQYF
14	-	TRBV4-1	TRBJ1-1	-	TGCGCCAGCAGCCAACTGACAGGGAACACTGAAGCTTTCTTT	CASSQLTGNTEAFF
13	-	TRBV5-4	TRBJ2-7	-	TGTGCCAGCAGCTACGGACCAGACTACGAGCAGTACTTC	CASSYGPDYEQYF
13	-	TRBV7-9	TRBJ2-2	-	TGTGCCAGCAACAGGGTGGGGAACGGGGAGCTGTTTTTT	CASNRVGNGELFF
14	-	TRBV19	TRBJ2-5	-	TGTGCCAGTAGTTCTTCAGCGGAGGAAGAGACCCAGTACTTC	CASSSSAEEETQYF
14	-	TRBV7-9	TRBJ2-7	-	TGTGCCAGCAGCTTGATAGATCACTCCTACGAGCAGTACTTC	CASSLIDHSYEQYF
16	-	TRBV7-9	TRBJ2-1	-	TGTGCCAGCAGCCCCTCCCTGAGTGCTTTTGGCAATGAGCAGTTCTTC	CASSPSLSAFGNEQFF
14	-	TRBV9	TRBJ2-1	-	TGTGCCAGCAGCGTAGGCCTACTCTACAATGAGCAGTTCTTC	CASSVGLLYNEQFF
14	-	TRBV28	TRBJ1-2	-	TGTGCCAGCAGACCCCACCTAACAGGGTACGGCTACACCTTC	CASRPHLTGYGYTF
15	TRBD1	TRBV27	TRBJ1-1	-	TGTGCCAGCATCCCGGGACAGGGTCTTTGGACTGAAGCTTTCTTT	CASIPGQGLWTEAFF
15	TRBD2	TRBV19	TRBJ2-1	-	TGTGCCAGTAGCCTGACTAGCGGGAGGGGTAGTGAGCAGTTCTTC	CASSLTSGRGSEQFF
12	TRBD2	TRBV27	TRBJ2-7	-	TGTGCCAGCACTAGCGGGAGAAACGAGCAGTACTTC	CASTSGRNEQYF
16	TRBD1	TRBV2	TRBJ2-7	-	TGTGCCAGCAGTTTCTCAACAGGGGGAAGCTCCTACGAGCAGTACTTC	CASSFSTGGSSYEQYF
16	-	TRBV27	TRBJ2-2	-	TGTGCCAGCACCCTGGAGGGGAGTTGGGGCACCGGGGAGCTGTTTTTT	CASTLEGSWGTGELFF
11	-	TRBV9	TRBJ2-7	-	TGTGCCAGCAGCCGTGGGGGCGAGCAGTACTTC	CASSRGGEQYF
15	-	TRBV27	TRBJ2-7	-	TGTGCCAGCAGTTCGGTCAGGGGGGGGAACTACGAGCAGTACTTC	CASSSVRGGNYEQYF
17	TRBD2	TRBV5-1	TRBJ2-2	-	TGCGCCAGCAGCCCGGGACTAGCGGGATCGGTTACCGGGGAGCTGTTTTTT	CASSPGLAGSVTGELFF
15	TRBD2	TRBV18	TRBJ2-7	-	TGTGCCAGCTCACCTGGCGGGAGGAGCTCCTACGAGCAGTACTTC	CASSPGGRSSYEQYF
14	-	TRBV5-6	TRBJ2-7	-	TGTGCCAGCAGCTCACAAACTAGTTCCTACGAGCAGTACTTC	CASSSQTSSYEQYF
20	TRBD2	TRBV27	TRBJ2-3	-	TGTGCCAGCAGTTTATTCCCGGGACTAGCGGGAGAGGAGGGCACAGATACGCAGTATTTT	CASSLFPGLAGEEGTDTQYF
15	-	TRBV6-5	TRBJ2-5	-	TGTGCCAGCAGTTACCGGCTGGGTACTCAAGAGACCCAGTACTTC	CASSYRLGTQETQYF
18	-	TRBV7-8	TRBJ1-1	-	TGTGCCAGCAGCGCTACGAGGACGCGGGGTAGAGGGCTCACTGAAGCTTTCTTT	CASSATRTRGRGLTEAFF
13	-	TRBV9	TRBJ1-2	-	TGTGCCAGCAGCGGAGGGACACCTTATGGCTACACCTTC	CASSGGTPYGYTF
12	-	TRBV27	TRBJ2-3	once	TGTGCCAGCAGTTCCGGAGGGGATACGCAGTATTTT	CASSSGGDTQYF
11	-	TRBV5-6	TRBJ1-1	once	TGTGCCAGCAGCTTGGCCGCTGAAGCTTTCTTT	CASSLAAEAFF
13	-	TRBV27	TRBJ2-7	-	TGTGCCAGCAGTTTTGGCTACGACTACGAGCAGTACTTC	CASSFGYDYEQYF
19	TRBD2	TRBV6-1	TRBJ2-5	-	TGTGCCAGCAGTGAAGGGGGAGGACTAGCGGGAGTCCTCCAAGAGACCCAGTACTTC	CASSEGGGLAGVLQETQYF
18	-	TRBV15	TRBJ2-1	-	TGTGCCACCAGCAGAGACAGGGGCGGGAGTGGCGGTTACAATGAGCAGTTCTTC	CATSRDRGGSGGYNEQFF
14	TRBD1	TRBV28	TRBJ1-2	-	TGTGCCAGCAGTCCCATGACAGGGGACTATGGCTACACCTTC	CASSPMTGDYGYTF
14	TRBD2	TRBV6-4	TRBJ2-3	once	TGTGCCAGCCACGATAGCGGGTCAACAGATACGCAGTATTTT	CASHDSGSTDTQYF
14	-	TRBV29-1	TRBJ1-1	-	TGCAGCGTTGAAGGTTCTGATGTAGGCGCTGAAGCTTTCTTT	CSVEGSDVGAEAFF
16	-	TRBV5-4	TRBJ2-2	-	TGTGCCAGCAGCCGGGGACCGAACTGGGGGGCCGGGGAGCTGTTTTTT	CASSRGPNWGAGELFF
17	TRBD2	TRBV5-1	TRBJ2-7	-	TGCGCCAGCAGCTTGGGAGTAGCGGGAGGTCCCTCCTACGAGCAGTACTTC	CASSLGVAGGPSYEQYF
16	-	TRBV19	TRBJ1-5	-	TGTGCCAGTAGCCATCCCCGATCGGACGGCTCGTCGCCCCAGCATTTT	CASSHPRSDGSSPQHF
14	TRBD2	TRBV5-8	TRBJ2-5	-	TGTGCCAGCCCCAGACTAGCGGGAGAGGAGACCCAGTACTTC	CASPRLAGEETQYF
20	-	TRBV28	TRBJ1-4	-	TGTGCCAGCAGTTTGCCCCCAGGATCGGAGAGCTATACAACTAATGAAAAACTGTTTTTT	CASSLPPGSESYTTNEKLFF
15	TRBD2	TRBV2	TRBJ2-1	-	TGTGCCAGCAGTGTAACTAGCGGGAATGGCAATGAGCAGTTCTTC	CASSVTSGNGNEQFF
14	TRBD2	TRBV28	TRBJ2-7	-	TGTGCCAGCAGTGGGACTAGCGGGACTTACGAGCAGTACTTC	CASSGTSGTYEQYF
19	-	TRBV28	TRBJ2-2	-	TGTGCCAGCAGCGTCCTTATACTCAACAGGGGAGGTAGCACCGGGGAGCTGTTTTTT	CASSVLILNRGGSTGELFF
15	TRBD1	TRBV5-5	TRBJ1-1	-	TGTGCCAGCAGCTTAAGTGGACAGGGTATATCTGAAGCTTTCTTT	CASSLSGQGISEAFF
13	-	TRBV19	TRBJ1-2	-	TGTGCCAGTAGTATTGTGTCGGACTATGGCTACACCTTC	CASSIVSDYGYTF
18	TRBD1	TRBV2	TRBJ1-5	-	TGTGCCAGCAGCGGCGGGACAGGGCTATTGGGTAGCAATCAGCCCCAGCATTTT	CASSGGTGLLGSNQPQHF
15	TRBD2	TRBV5-8	TRBJ2-7	-	TGTGCCAGCAGCTTGGGGCTAGCGGGAGGGTACGAGCAGTACTTC	CASSLGLAGGYEQYF
17	TRBD2	TRBV5-8	TRBJ2-1	-	TGTGCCAGCAGCGCCGTCCATAGCGGGAGCTCCTACAATGAGCAGTTCTTC	CASSAVHSGSSYNEQFF
14	-	TRBV6-5	TRBJ2-1	-	TGTGCCAGCAGTTACTCATTGGCAGACAATGAGCAGTTCTTC	CASSYSLADNEQFF
16	TRBD2	TRBV13	TRBJ2-1	once	TGTGCCAGCAGCTTAGGGCTAGCGGGAGTCTACAATGAGCAGTTCTTC	CASSLGLAGVYNEQFF
14	-	TRBV11-2	TRBJ2-3	-	TGTGCCAGCAGCTCTCCCTGGGGGTCAGATACGCAGTATTTT	CASSSPWGSDTQYF
16	-	TRBV5-8	TRBJ2-7	few	TGTGCCAGCAGCTTCCCGCTCAGGCTAGGGGCCTACGAGCAGTACTTC	CASSFPLRLGAYEQYF
16	TRBD2	TRBV15	TRBJ2-3	-	TGTGCCACCAGCAGAGATAGGCTAGCGGGTACAGATACGCAGTATTTT	CATSRDRLAGTDTQYF
14	-	TRBV13	TRBJ2-3	-	TGTGCCAGCAGCTTAAGCGAGCTTCCAGATACGCAGTATTTT	CASSLSELPDTQYF
14	TRBD1	TRBV5-1	TRBJ2-7	once	TGCGCCAGCAGCTTAGATCAGGGGGCTTACGAGCAGTACTTC	CASSLDQGAYEQYF
13	-	TRBV10-1	TRBJ2-5	-	TGCGCCAGCAGTGATCAGGGGCAAGAGACCCAGTACTTC	CASSDQGQETQYF
11	-	TRBV27	TRBJ2-7	-	TGTGCCAGCAGTTTTGGCAGCGAGCAGTACTTC	CASSFGSEQYF
13	-	TRBV6-5	TRBJ2-7	-	TGTGCCAGCAGTTACTTGCCCGGGGGCGAGCAGTACTTC	CASSYLPGGEQYF
15	-	TRBV4-1	TRBJ1-2	once	TGCGCCAGCAGCCAAGATAGGGGGGGGACTTATGGCTACACCTTC	CASSQDRGGTYGYTF
16	-	TRBV21-1	TRBJ1-3	-	TGTGCCAGCAGCAAAGAGGCGGGGGCGCCTGGAAACACCATATATTTT	CASSKEAGAPGNTIYF
16	TRBD2	TRBV5-4	TRBJ2-1	-	TGTGCCAGCAGCGCGCCGGGACTAGAATCCTACAATGAGCAGTTCTTC	CASSAPGLESYNEQFF